These T cell receptor beta chains were read from a single sample in a study of PD-1 blockade in mismatch repair-deficient tumors. Libraries were prepared by immunoSEQ multiplex PCR; TCRdb keeps only in-frame clonotypes and omits some of them. The table has fewer than 100,000 clones, 65% to 85% seen once; the top ten hold 2.5% to 3%. Material: peripheral blood, obtained 12 weeks after starting pembrolizumab. The source is an adult with mismatch repair-deficient cancer. CDR3s include the opening cysteine and the closing phenylalanine or tryptophan. The D gene is left open where the match is weak. Clone sizes are given selectively: once, few, many, or a class where the clone is expanded.

d_call: TRBD2; cdr3_length: 12; clone_size: .; j_call: TRBJ2-2; v_call: TRBV5-5; cdr3_aa: CASSPAGWELFF; cdr3_nt: TGTGCCAGCAGCCCAGCGGGATGGGAGCTGTTTTTT
d_call: .; cdr3_length: 12; clone_size: .; j_call: TRBJ1-4; v_call: TRBV4-1; cdr3_aa: CASSFDKEKLFF; cdr3_nt: TGCGCCAGCAGCTTCGATAAGGAAAAACTGTTTTTT
d_call: .; cdr3_length: 12; clone_size: .; j_call: TRBJ2-5; v_call: TRBV11-1; cdr3_aa: CASSPAGETQYF; cdr3_nt: TGTGCCAGCAGCCCTGCGGGGGAGACCCAGTACTTC
d_call: .; cdr3_length: 15; clone_size: .; j_call: TRBJ1-5; v_call: TRBV6-1; cdr3_aa: CASSGKHGPNQPQHF; cdr3_nt: TGTGCCAGCAGTGGGAAACACGGACCCAATCAGCCCCAGCATTTT
d_call: .; cdr3_length: 13; clone_size: .; j_call: TRBJ1-3; v_call: TRBV6-1; cdr3_aa: CASSEGQGNTIYF; cdr3_nt: TGTGCCAGCAGTGAAGGGCAGGGGAACACCATATATTTT
d_call: .; cdr3_length: 16; clone_size: .; j_call: TRBJ1-4; v_call: TRBV6-4; cdr3_aa: CASRTPDSPTNEKLFF; cdr3_nt: TGTGCCAGCAGGACCCCGGACAGTCCGACTAATGAAAAACTGTTTTTT
d_call: .; cdr3_length: 16; clone_size: .; j_call: TRBJ1-2; v_call: TRBV10-2; cdr3_aa: CASSELAYEGVYGYTF; cdr3_nt: TGCGCCAGCAGTGAGCTAGCGTACGAGGGTGTCTATGGCTACACCTTC
d_call: .; cdr3_length: 12; clone_size: few; j_call: TRBJ1-1; v_call: TRBV5-1; cdr3_aa: CASSLEGREAFF; cdr3_nt: TGCGCCAGCAGCTTGGAGGGACGAGAAGCTTTCTTT
d_call: .; cdr3_length: 12; clone_size: once; j_call: TRBJ2-3; v_call: TRBV11-2; cdr3_aa: CASSLGTDTQYF; cdr3_nt: TGTGCCAGCAGCTTAGGCACAGATACGCAGTATTTT
d_call: .; cdr3_length: 19; clone_size: .; j_call: TRBJ2-7; v_call: TRBV4-3; cdr3_aa: CASSPPGQPREDLYYEQYF; cdr3_nt: TGCGCCAGCAGCCCTCCGGGACAACCCCGAGAGGACCTCTACTACGAGCAGTACTTC
d_call: .; cdr3_length: 13; clone_size: .; j_call: TRBJ1-1; v_call: TRBV11-3; cdr3_aa: CASSFLRDTEAFF; cdr3_nt: TGTGCCAGCAGCTTCCTTCGGGACACTGAAGCTTTCTTT
d_call: TRBD2; cdr3_length: 14; clone_size: .; j_call: TRBJ2-7; v_call: TRBV19; cdr3_aa: CASSSGRGNSEQYF; cdr3_nt: TGTGCCAGTAGTAGCGGGAGAGGGAACTCCGAGCAGTACTTC
d_call: TRBD2; cdr3_length: 15; clone_size: .; j_call: TRBJ2-1; v_call: TRBV13; cdr3_aa: CASSFQAGGYNEQFF; cdr3_nt: TGTGCCAGCAGCTTCCAAGCGGGAGGCTACAATGAGCAGTTCTTC
d_call: TRBD1; cdr3_length: 17; clone_size: .; j_call: TRBJ1-3; v_call: TRBV5-1; cdr3_aa: CASSLEGQIPTGNTIYF; cdr3_nt: TGCGCCAGCAGCTTGGAGGGACAGATCCCAACCGGAAACACCATATATTTT
d_call: .; cdr3_length: 15; clone_size: many; j_call: TRBJ2-5; v_call: TRBV4-1; cdr3_aa: CASSQVEGPQETQYF; cdr3_nt: TGCGCCAGCAGCCAGGTTGAGGGACCCCAAGAGACCCAGTACTTC
d_call: .; cdr3_length: 15; clone_size: few; j_call: TRBJ2-7; v_call: TRBV14; cdr3_aa: CASSQHLGGSYEQYF; cdr3_nt: TGTGCCAGCAGCCAACATCTTGGGGGCTCGTACGAGCAGTACTTC
d_call: .; cdr3_length: 12; clone_size: .; j_call: TRBJ2-1; v_call: TRBV7-9; cdr3_aa: CASSWDRLGKFF; cdr3_nt: TGTGCCAGCAGCTGGGACCGGTTAGGGAAGTTCTTC
d_call: TRBD1; cdr3_length: 15; clone_size: .; j_call: TRBJ2-3; v_call: TRBV11-3; cdr3_aa: CASSPGTGNTDTQYF; cdr3_nt: TGTGCCAGCAGCCCCGGGACAGGGAACACAGATACGCAGTATTTT
d_call: .; cdr3_length: 11; clone_size: .; j_call: TRBJ1-2; v_call: TRBV6-1; cdr3_aa: CASNRGTGYTF; cdr3_nt: TGTGCCAGCAACCGGGGGACCGGCTACACCTTC
d_call: .; cdr3_length: 13; clone_size: few; j_call: TRBJ2-7; v_call: TRBV2; cdr3_aa: CASSENGSYEQYF; cdr3_nt: TGTGCCAGCAGTGAAAACGGTTCCTACGAGCAGTACTTC
d_call: .; cdr3_length: 15; clone_size: .; j_call: TRBJ1-4; v_call: TRBV6-6; cdr3_aa: CASSYRAQGDEKLFF; cdr3_nt: TGTGCCAGCAGTTATCGGGCACAAGGAGATGAAAAACTGTTTTTT
d_call: .; cdr3_length: 14; clone_size: .; j_call: TRBJ1-5; v_call: TRBV7-2; cdr3_aa: CASSLSDSNQPQHF; cdr3_nt: TGTGCCAGCAGCTTATCAGATAGCAATCAGCCCCAGCATTTT
d_call: .; cdr3_length: 11; clone_size: .; j_call: TRBJ1-2; v_call: TRBV7-3; cdr3_aa: CASSSGDGYTF; cdr3_nt: TGTGCCAGCAGTTCTGGGGATGGCTACACCTTC
d_call: .; cdr3_length: 15; clone_size: once; j_call: TRBJ2-7; v_call: TRBV5-1; cdr3_aa: CASSLGLGSSYEQYF; cdr3_nt: TGCGCCAGCAGCTTGGGACTGGGAAGCTCCTACGAGCAGTACTTC
d_call: TRBD1; cdr3_length: 14; clone_size: .; j_call: TRBJ2-3; v_call: TRBV29-1; cdr3_aa: CSTLQGPPTDTQYF; cdr3_nt: TGCAGCACACTACAGGGGCCACCCACAGATACGCAGTATTTT
d_call: .; cdr3_length: 15; clone_size: .; j_call: TRBJ2-5; v_call: TRBV7-8; cdr3_aa: CASSFGEAGRETQYF; cdr3_nt: TGTGCCAGCAGCTTTGGGGAGGCGGGCAGGGAGACCCAGTACTTC